The 11 T cell receptor beta chains below all came from one sample that was sequenced in a study of cytomegalovirus exposure and HLA in healthy donors. Amplification used 60 Vbeta primers and 13 Jbeta primers. Sequenced by immunoSEQ multiplex PCR; TCRdb stores in-frame clones only, minus some. The table lists approximately 95,000 clones, approximately 72% of them singletons. The source material was PBMCs. The receptor set was obtained from a woman aged 40-49 years in good health and CMV-seropositive.

The chain links TRBV4-1 to TRBJ2-3; 10 bases are shared with TRBD2. V shed 5 bases, J shed 2 bases, and the junction held 4 bases outside the gene matches. Germline V gene sequence: CDR1 MGHRA, CDR2 YSYEKL. CDR3 length equals 15 residues. CDR3 loop: CASSVAGGNTDTQYF. The CDR3 region has the DNA TGCGCCAGCAGCGTAGCGGGAGGAAACACAGATACGCAGTATTTT.

This rearrangement joins TRBV4-1 to TRBJ2-1; TRBD2 might be the D (6 bases). The ends were cut back, 1 base at V and 4 bases at J, with 14 bases in the middle. CDR3 length: 16 residues. Germline CDR1 is MGHRA and CDR2 is YSYEKL. The CDR3 region has the DNA TGCGCCAGCAGCCAAGGGTGGGGGGACTCTTACAATGAGCAGTTCTTC. This codes for CASSQGWGDSYNEQFF.

This sequence joins TRBV4-2 and TRBJ2-1, with 12 bases matching TRBD1. With V trimmed by 4 bases and J by 6 bases, 4 bases remained unmatched. Germline V gene lookup returns CDR1 LGHNA and CDR2 YNFKEQ. The CDR3 runs to 15 residues. CDR3 protein: CASSRLGQGANEQFF. The CDR3 DNA sequence: TGTGCCAGCAGCCGCCTGGGACAGGGGGCCAATGAGCAGTTCTTC.

This clone occurred once. This chain links TRBV19 with TRBJ2-3; TRBD2 matches at 9 bases. The CDR3 length is 16 residues. With V trimmed by 5 bases and J by 4 bases, 10 bases remained unmatched. CDR1 LNHDA and CDR2 SQIVND come from the germline V gene (reference sequence). This CDR3 reads CASSSLSSGSSDTQYF. CDR3 bases: TGTGCCAGTAGTTCCTTGAGTAGCGGGAGTTCAGATACGCAGTATTTT.

The chain links TRBV28 to TRBJ1-1, with a weak D call TRBD1 (6 bases). V lost 6 bases to trimming and J lost 5 bases, with 16 bases between them. This CDR3 contains 14 residues. The V gene's germline CDR1 is MDHEN and CDR2 SYDVKM. As DNA, the CDR3 is TGTGCCAGCAGACCGTCCGGGGGGCTGACTGAAGCTTTCTTT. Encoded protein: CASRPSGGLTEAFF.

This chain links TRBV10-3 with TRBJ1-3; 11 positions match TRBD1. This CDR3 contains 14 residues. The ends lost 10 bases at V and 8 bases at J; junction bases unmatched: 10. The V gene's germline CDR1 is ENHRY and CDR2 SYGVKD. Here the CDR3 reads CATSGTGGSDTIYF. The CDR3 region has the DNA TGTGCCACCTCCGGGACAGGGGGTTCGGACACCATATATTTT.

The chain carries TRBV13 and TRBJ2-5; 14 bases are shared with TRBD2. Germline V gene lookup returns CDR1 PRHDT and CDR2 FYEKMQ (reference sequence). The junction had 5 bases not matched to a gene; V was cut back by 4 bases and J by 4 bases. The CDR3 has 16 residues. CDR3 sequence reads: CASSSGLAGAGETQYF. The CDR3 DNA sequence: TGTGCCAGCAGCTCGGGACTAGCGGGGGCCGGAGAGACCCAGTACTTC.

This chain joins TRBV6-1 and TRBJ2-2, with TRBD2 matching 12 bases. There are 15 residues in the CDR3. Germline V gene data show CDR1 as MNHNS and CDR2 as SASEGT. V trimming: 8 bases; J trimming: 5 bases; junction bases outside the gene matches: 6. This chain's CDR3 is CASELAGGPTGELFF. CDR3 coding DNA: TGTGCCAGCGAGCTAGCGGGAGGGCCAACCGGGGAGCTGTTTTTT.

The chain uses TRBV28 and TRBJ2-3; TRBD2 matches 9 bases. Germline values: CDR1 MDHEN, CDR2 SYDVKM. Trimming took 6 bases from V and 4 from J; bases not matched to a gene: 8. The length of the CDR3 is 15 residues. CDR3 DNA: TGTGCCAGCAGCACCGGGACTAGCATCGCAGATACGCAGTATTTT. It specifies CASSTGTSIADTQYF.

The count of this clone is one. This chain connects TRBV11-2 to TRBJ1-4, with TRBD1 identical over 7 bases. Losses at the gene ends were 4 bases for V and 8 bases for J; bases not matched to a gene: 7. CDR1 and CDR2 from the germline V gene are SGHAT and FQNNGV. The CDR3 length is 14 residues. Here the CDR3 reads CASSYQGVSEKLFF. CDR3 in DNA: TGTGCCAGCAGCTACCAGGGGGTGTCGGAAAAACTGTTTTTT.

The rearrangement uses TRBV6-5 and TRBJ2-2; possible D gene TRBD2, 6 bases. Trimming took off 6 bases at V and 5 bases at J, with 10 bases between the two ends. Looked up from germline, CDR1 is MNHEY and CDR2 is SVGAGI. The CDR3 totals 13 residues. The CDR3 DNA reads as TGTGCCAGCAGGTCCCGGGGGACCGGGGAGCTGTTTTTT. It is translated as CASRSRGTGELFF.